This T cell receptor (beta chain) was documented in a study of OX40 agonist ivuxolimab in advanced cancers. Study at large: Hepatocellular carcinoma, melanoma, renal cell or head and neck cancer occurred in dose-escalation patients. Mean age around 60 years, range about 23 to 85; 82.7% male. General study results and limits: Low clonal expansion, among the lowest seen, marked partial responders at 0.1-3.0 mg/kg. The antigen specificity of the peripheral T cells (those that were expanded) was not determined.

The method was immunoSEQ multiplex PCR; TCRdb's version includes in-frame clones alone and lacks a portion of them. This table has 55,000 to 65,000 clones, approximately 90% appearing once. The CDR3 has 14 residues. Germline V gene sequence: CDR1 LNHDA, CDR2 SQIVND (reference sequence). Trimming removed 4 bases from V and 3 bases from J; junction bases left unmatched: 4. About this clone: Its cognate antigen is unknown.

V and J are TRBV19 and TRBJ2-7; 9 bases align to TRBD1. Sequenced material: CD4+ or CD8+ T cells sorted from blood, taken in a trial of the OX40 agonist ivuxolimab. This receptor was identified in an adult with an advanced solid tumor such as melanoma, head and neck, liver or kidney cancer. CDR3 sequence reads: CASSTRDRVYEQYF. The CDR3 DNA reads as TGTGCCAGTAGTACCCGGGACAGGGTCTACGAGCAGTACTTC.